What follows are 18 T cell receptor beta chains derived from one specimen sequenced in a study of blood T cells in healthy people across ages. It was with a sample-barcoded 5' primer and a J-beta primer mix that a second PCR of roughly 7 to 12 cycles was run. Each CDR3 protein is one row after TCRdb ran MiXCR on the 5' RACE reads. Among approximately 1.5 million distinct CDR3 sequences listed, 42% were seen once. The sequencing sample was made of blood. These receptors were taken from a woman under 30 in good health.

This clonotype was seen once. V gene TRBV12-3 or TRBV12-4 combines with J gene TRBJ2-7; D may be TRBD1 (6 bases). The last part of the DNA fits TRBJ2-4 better; the J call may be wrong. The CDR3 length is 13 residues. CDR3 in DNA: TGTGCCAGCAGTTGGGGCCAGGGGAACATTCAGTACTTC. Amino acid sequence: CASSWGQGNIQYF.

This chain links TRBV20-1 with TRBJ2-7, with 13 bases fitting TRBD2. V lost 6 bases and J lost 4; bases outside the gene matches: 6. CDR1 and CDR2 (germline): DFQATT, SNEGSKA (reference sequence). The CDR3 is 14 amino acids. CDR3 nucleotide sequence: TGCAGTGCAAAACTAGCGGGAGGGCCTTACGAGCAGTACTTC. Protein product: CSAKLAGGPYEQYF.

The chain employs TRBV18 and TRBJ1-2; TRBD1 might be the D (5 bases). This CDR3 is 14 amino acids long. Trimming stripped 0 bases from V and 8 bases from J, with 13 bases between. CDR1 is KGHSH, CDR2 LQKENI, per germline. This chain's CDR3 is CASSPPAGQKGYTF. CDR3 DNA: TGTGCCAGCTCACCACCGGCGGGGCAGAAGGGCTACACCTTC. Full variable domain (rest looked up from reference TRBV18 and TRBJ1-2): NAGVMQNPRHLVRRRGQEARLRCSPMKGHSHVYWYRQLPEEGLKFMVYLQKENIIDESGMPKERFSAEFPKEGPSILRIQQVVRGDSAAYFCASSPPAGQKGYTFGSGTRLTVV.

In its sample, this clonotype was seen a few times. V and J are TRBV11-2 and TRBJ2-7, with a weak D call TRBD2 (6 bases). Trimming removed 1 base at V and 0 bases at J, with 13 bases between. Germline V gene data show CDR1 as SGHAT and CDR2 as FQNNGV. This CDR3 has 16 amino acids. The CDR3 nucleotides are TGTGCCAGCAGCTTAGTCGGGGCGGGGAGCTCCTACGAGCAGTACTTC. Amino acid sequence: CASSLVGAGSSYEQYF.

The table lists this clonotype with a count of one. The rearrangement links TRBV4-3 to TRBJ1-2, with D perhaps TRBD1 (6 bases). The germline gives CDR1 LGHNA, CDR2 YSLEER. This CDR3 contains 16 residues. Trimming removed 0 bases at V and 4 bases at J, with 15 bases between. The CDR3 protein is CASSQEVQGRIYGYTF. The CDR3 DNA reads as TGCGCCAGCAGCCAAGAGGTCCAGGGGAGGATCTATGGCTACACCTTC.

This clonotype was found a few times. The chain employs TRBV7-9 and TRBJ1-6; the D gene is possibly TRBD1 (6 bases). Germline V gives CDR1 SEHNR, CDR2 FQNEAQ (reference sequence). This CDR3 contains 13 residues. Trimming pared 6 bases from V and 7 bases from J, leaving 10 bases between. The CDR3 DNA follows: TGTGCCAGCAGACCAACAGGGAATTCACCCCTCCACTTT. Translating it yields CASRPTGNSPLHF.

A few counts support this clonotype. The chain links TRBV28 to TRBJ2-6, with D perhaps matching TRBD2 (6 bases). V was trimmed by 4 bases and J by 1 base, leaving 8 bases between them. This CDR3 spans 15 amino acids. Germline CDR1 MDHEN, CDR2 SYDVKM. Here the CDR3 DNA reads TGTGCCAGCAGTTGGAGGGGTTCTGGGGCCAACGTCCTGACTTTC. It is translated as CASSWRGSGANVLTF.

This clonotype came up a few times. The chain carries TRBV27 and TRBJ2-1; D is perhaps TRBD2 (6 bases). V was shortened by 5 bases and J by 7 bases, with 15 bases between the two germline ends. CDR1 is MNHEY and CDR2 is SMNVEV in the germline V gene (reference sequence). The CDR3 length is 14 residues. CDR3 sequence (DNA): TGTGCCAGCAGTCCCCGGGACTCCTTAAATGAGCAGTTCTTC. Translating gives CASSPRDSLNEQFF.

This clonotype showed up just a few times. The genes are TRBV5-1 and TRBJ2-7; 8 bases fit TRBD1. The CDR3 runs to 14 residues. Per germline, CDR1 SGHRS and CDR2 YFSETQ. J was trimmed by 2 bases and V by 5 bases; bases with no gene match: 6. This CDR3 is CASSWDRPPYEQYF. CDR3 nucleotides: TGCGCCAGCAGTTGGGACAGGCCGCCCTACGAGCAGTACTTC. The complete variable domain, with remaining parts taken from reference TRBV5-1 and TRBJ2-7, reads KAGVTQTPRYLIKTRGQQVTLSCSPISGHRSVSWYQQTPGQGLQFLFEYFSETQRNKGNFPGRFSGRQFSNSRSEMNVSTLELGDSALYLCASSWDRPPYEQYFGPGTRLTVT.

The chain uses TRBV14 and TRBJ2-1; TRBD2 matches 7 bases. In germline, CDR1 is SGHDN, CDR2 FVKESK. V dropped 4 bases and J dropped 9; count of bases not matched to a gene: 6. The CDR3 is made up of 13 amino acids. For the CDR3, the DNA is TGTGCCAGCAGCCGATTCCTAGCGGCTGAGCAGTTCTTC. Protein: CASSRFLAAEQFF.

V and J are TRBV9 and TRBJ1-5; D call uncertain. Trimming pared 2 bases from V and 3 bases from J, leaving 12 bases between. The CDR3 has 15 residues. CDR1 is SGDLS, CDR2 YYNGEE, per germline. As DNA, the CDR3 is TGTGCCAGCAGCGTTGGTACAAACCCCAATCAGCCCCAGCATTTT. Encoded protein: CASSVGTNPNQPQHF.

The gene calls are TRBV20-1 and TRBJ2-4; D is tentatively TRBD1 or TRBD2 (6 bases each). CDR1 is DFQATT, CDR2 SNEGSKA, per germline (reference sequence). V was cut by 2 bases and J by 6 bases, with 11 bases left in between. This CDR3 has 13 amino acids. The CDR3 DNA sequence: TGCAGTGCTAGATTACGGGGGCTAAACATTCAGTACTTC. Amino acid sequence: CSARLRGLNIQYF.

To note about this clonotype: Its ends do not fully match the called genes, so a read error is possible. The J gene is TRBJ1-2, the V gene TRBV7-9; 8 nucleotides agree with TRBD1. The CDR3 is 14 residues long. The germline V gene has CDR1 SEHNR and CDR2 FQNEAQ (reference sequence). CDR3 bases: TGTGCCGGCAGCCGACCGGACAGGGCCGAGGGCTACACCTTC. Translation: CAGSRPDRAEGYTF.

This clonotype was counted a single time. The CDR3 here is CASSSQRSSEQFF. The CDR3 bases are TGTGCCAGCAGCTCCCAGCGCAGTAGTGAGCAGTTCTTC. The chain couples TRBV7-3 to TRBJ2-1; unclear D gene. Deletions cut 4 bases from V and 9 bases from J, with 13 bases between. In germline, CDR1 is SGHTA, CDR2 FQGTGA. The CDR3 has 13 amino acids.

V is TRBV20-1 and J is TRBJ1-5; D gene unclear. Germline CDR1 DFQATT, CDR2 SNEGSKA (reference sequence). V lost 6 bases to trimming and J lost 0 bases, with 6 bases between them. The CDR3 contains 12 residues. The CDR3 region is CSALGSNQPQHF. In nucleotides, the CDR3 is TGCAGTGCCCTCGGTAGCAATCAGCCCCAGCATTTT.

V gene TRBV27 combines with J gene TRBJ2-5; 13 bases agree with TRBD2. The CDR3 length is 16 residues. The junction had 15 bases not matched to a gene; V was cut back by 6 bases and J by 11 bases. Per the germline V gene, CDR1 is MNHEY and CDR2 is SMNVEV (reference sequence). The CDR3 DNA reads TGTGCCAGCAGCCTAGGGACTAGCGGGACCTACAGTGAGCAGTACTTC. Translated: CASSLGTSGTYSEQYF.

J is TRBJ2-3 and V is TRBV7-2; 10 bases align to TRBD2. In germline, CDR1 is SGHTA, CDR2 FQGNSA. The CDR3 spans 18 residues. V gave up 5 bases and J gave up 2 bases; unmatched junction bases: 13. CDR3 sequence: CASSPRVLAGLDTDTQYF. CDR3 nucleotide sequence: TGTGCCAGCAGCCCCAGGGTACTAGCGGGACTAGACACAGATACGCAGTATTTT.

This chain uses TRBV27 with TRBJ2-1, with 9 bases that match TRBD2. Germline V CDR1 and CDR2: MNHEY, SMNVEV (reference sequence). This CDR3 has 15 amino acids. The trim removed 5 bases at V and 6 bases at J, leaving 8 bases unmatched. In DNA form, the CDR3 reads TGTGCCAGCAGTCCCACTAGCGGGCGAACCAATGAGCAGTTCTTC. Amino acid sequence: CASSPTSGRTNEQFF.